This T cell receptor (beta chain) was identified in a study of shared clonotypes between healthy human individuals. Study conclusions and caveats: Estimated richness was generally greater in naive than memory subsets. Limited genetic and exposure-history diversity came from having few donors.

V was clipped by 4 bases and J by 8 bases, with 22 bases between them. CDR1 MNHEY and CDR2 SMNVEV come from the germline V gene (reference sequence). The CDR3 sequence is 16 residues long. On this clone itself: Its specificity is unknown.

In the source study's methods: Junction-only sequences produced by ImmunoSEQ had no quality scores, so filtering differed. Using immunoSEQ multiplex PCR, the repertoire was profiled, and TCRdb retains in-frame clones only, with some absent. V, J and clone size reflect that table, while D and trimming were determined from the DNA. The repertoire holds about 2,200,000 clones, with about 93% as singletons. Only CD45RO-negative cells positively selected for CCR7 counted as naive CD8 cells, so terminally differentiated effector memory CD45RA+ cells were excluded. The chain recombines TRBV27 with TRBJ2-3, with D maybe TRBD1 (5 bases). Specimen: naive CD8+ T cells from PBMCs. This TCR came from a young man in good health. Some clones in this sample may be carry-over from other donors' samples. The CDR3 sequence is CASSSLGVYQIGTQYF. CDR3 in DNA: TGTGCCAGCAGTTCTCTAGGGGTCTACCAGATAGGTACGCAGTATTTT.